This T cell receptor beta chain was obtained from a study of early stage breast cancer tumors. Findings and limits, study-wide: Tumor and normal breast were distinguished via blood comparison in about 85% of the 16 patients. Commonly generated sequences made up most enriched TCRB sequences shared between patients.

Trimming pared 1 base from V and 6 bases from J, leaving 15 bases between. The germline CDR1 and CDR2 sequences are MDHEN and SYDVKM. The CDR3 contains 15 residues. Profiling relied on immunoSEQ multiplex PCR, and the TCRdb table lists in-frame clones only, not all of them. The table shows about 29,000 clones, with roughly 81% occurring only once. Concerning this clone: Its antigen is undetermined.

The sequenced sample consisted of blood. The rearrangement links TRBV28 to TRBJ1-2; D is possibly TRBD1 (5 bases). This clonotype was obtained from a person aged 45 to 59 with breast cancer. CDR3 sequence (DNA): TGTGCCAGCAGTTTATCGGGGCAGAAGAACCATGGCTACACCTTC. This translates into CASSLSGQKNHGYTF.